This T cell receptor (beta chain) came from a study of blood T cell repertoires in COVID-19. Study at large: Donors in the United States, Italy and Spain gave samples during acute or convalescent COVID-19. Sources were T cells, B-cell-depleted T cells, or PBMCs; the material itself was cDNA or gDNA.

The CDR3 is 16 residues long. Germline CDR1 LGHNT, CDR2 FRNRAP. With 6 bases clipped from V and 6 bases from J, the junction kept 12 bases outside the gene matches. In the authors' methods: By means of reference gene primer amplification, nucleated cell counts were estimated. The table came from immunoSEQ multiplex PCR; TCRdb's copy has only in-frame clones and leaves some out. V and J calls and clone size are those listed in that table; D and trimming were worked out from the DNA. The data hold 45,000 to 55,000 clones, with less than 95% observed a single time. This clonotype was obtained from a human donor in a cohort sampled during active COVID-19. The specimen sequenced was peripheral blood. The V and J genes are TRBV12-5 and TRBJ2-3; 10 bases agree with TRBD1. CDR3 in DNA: TGTGCTAGTGGCCTGGGACAGGGGAGAAGGTGGGATACGCAGTATTTT. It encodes CASGLGQGRRWDTQYF.